The 30 T cell receptor beta chains reported below all come from one sample, sequenced in a study of blood T cell repertoires in COVID-19. The table came from immunoSEQ multiplex PCR; TCRdb's copy has only in-frame clones and leaves some out. Of about 200,000 clones listed, roughly 87% are singletons. The sequenced material came from peripheral blood. Source of these receptors: a woman aged 55-70 years with COVID-19, enrolled during active disease.

This chain uses TRBV10-2 with TRBJ1-1, with D possibly TRBD1 on 6 matching bases. The CDR3 has 14 amino acids. The V gene's germline CDR1 is WSHSY and CDR2 SAAADI. Trimming removed 3 bases at V and 5 bases at J, with 13 bases between. The CDR3 spells CASSEWGHGTEAFF. Written as DNA, the CDR3 is TGCGCCAGCAGTGAATGGGGGCATGGAACTGAAGCTTTCTTT.

The chain links TRBV5-6 to TRBJ1-1, with 7 bases identical to TRBD1. CDR3 size: 13 residues. Germline trimming cut 1 base from V and 5 bases from J; bases unmatched to any gene: 2. CDR1 and CDR2 from the germline V gene are SGHDT and YYEEEE. In DNA, the CDR3 is TGTGCCAGCAGCTTGACAGGGGCGACTGAAGCTTTCTTT. Encoded protein: CASSLTGATEAFF.

The chain employs TRBV4-2 and TRBJ2-3; 7 nucleotides match TRBD2. Germline V gene sequence: CDR1 LGHNA, CDR2 YNFKEQ. The CDR3 is 15 amino acids. The trim removed 0 bases at V and 4 bases at J, leaving 4 bases unmatched. The chain's CDR3 is CASSQDRLAPDTQYF. CDR3 bases: TGTGCCAGCAGCCAAGACCGACTAGCTCCAGATACGCAGTATTTT.

The V and J genes are TRBV23-1 and TRBJ2-1, with 11 nucleotides matching TRBD2. TRBV23-1 carries the ORF label, with uncertain function. With 2 bases clipped from V and 0 bases from J, the junction kept 6 bases outside the gene matches. This CDR3 region has 18 residues. CDR3 sequence: CASSQPTSGALSYNEQFF. CDR3 DNA sequence: TGCGCCAGCAGTCAACCGACTAGCGGGGCTCTCTCCTACAATGAGCAGTTCTTC.

The V and J genes are TRBV7-9 and TRBJ2-5, with 11 bases fitting TRBD2. This CDR3 comprises 15 residues. J was trimmed by 5 bases and V by 6 bases; bases with no gene match: 8. Germline CDR1 SEHNR, CDR2 FQNEAQ (reference sequence). CDR3 nucleotide sequence: TGTGCCAGCAGGGATAGCGGGGGGGCCGATGAGACCCAGTACTTC. This translates into CASRDSGGADETQYF.

The chain couples TRBV7-2 to TRBJ1-2; 7 bases match TRBD1. V gave up 4 bases and J gave up 4 bases; unmatched junction bases: 9. The CDR3 has 15 residues. The germline CDR1 and CDR2 sequences are SGHTA and FQGNSA. Written as DNA, the CDR3 is TGTGCCAGCAGCTCCTACCGGGACAGCGTCTATGGCTACACCTTC. Translating gives CASSSYRDSVYGYTF.

The gene calls are TRBV9 and TRBJ2-2; D is unresolved. The CDR3 spans 15 residues. V lost 4 bases and J lost 6, with 16 bases in between. Germline V CDR1 and CDR2: SGDLS, YYNGEE. CDR3 coding DNA: TGTGCCAGCAGCAGCCGGCCAAACGCGGCCGGGGAGCTGTTTTTT. It yields the protein CASSSRPNAAGELFF.

V usage is TRBV27 and J usage is TRBJ1-2; D possibly corresponds to TRBD1 (5 bases). Germline loops: CDR1 MNHEY, CDR2 SMNVEV (reference sequence). V was trimmed by 5 bases and J by 2 bases, leaving 12 bases between them. This CDR3 comprises 14 residues. The CDR3 is CASSRDGLNYGYTF. CDR3 DNA: TGTGCCAGCAGTAGGGACGGACTAAACTATGGCTACACCTTC.

J is TRBJ2-1 and V is TRBV6-5, with TRBD2 as a possible D gene (6 bases). With 4 bases removed from V and 9 bases from J, the gap between germline ends came to 13 bases. This CDR3 contains 13 residues. Germline CDR1 MNHEY, CDR2 SVGAGI. The chain's CDR3 is CASSLGLSSEQFF. DNA of the CDR3: TGTGCCAGCAGTTTGGGACTTTCTTCTGAGCAGTTCTTC.

J is TRBJ2-1 and V is TRBV6-5; 7 bases match TRBD2. V shed 8 bases, J shed 4 bases, and the junction held 5 bases outside the gene matches. Germline V lookup: CDR1 MNHEY, CDR2 SVGAGI. There are 13 residues in the CDR3. The CDR3 DNA reads TGTGCCAGCCGCTGGGGGGGATACAATGAGCAGTTCTTC. Amino acids: CASRWGGYNEQFF.

V usage is TRBV28 and J usage is TRBJ2-5; TRBD2 is a possible D gene (6 bases). CDR3 length: 13 amino acids. In germline, CDR1 is MDHEN, CDR2 SYDVKM. V shed 5 bases and J shed 3 bases, with 10 bases lying between them. CDR3 protein: CASSGLSEETQYF. DNA for the CDR3: TGTGCCAGCAGTGGACTATCGGAAGAGACCCAGTACTTC.

The rearrangement joins TRBV5-8 to TRBJ2-7; D is ambiguous. The germline CDR1 and CDR2 sequences are SGHTS and YDEGEE. Trimming cost V 1 base and J 2 bases, with 7 bases left between them. CDR3 length: 13 residues. CDR3 sequence (DNA): TGTGCCAGCAGCTTGCAGTACCCCTACGAGCAGTACTTC. The encoded protein is CASSLQYPYEQYF.

V is TRBV6-5 and J is TRBJ1-1, with TRBD1 identical over 10 bases. V dropped 5 bases and J dropped 6; count of bases not matched to a gene: 9. The CDR3 totals 15 residues. Looked up from germline, CDR1 is MNHEY and CDR2 is SVGAGI. Written as DNA, the CDR3 is TGTGCCAGCAGTCCCAGCGGGACAGGGGCGTCTGAAGCTTTCTTT. It translates to CASSPSGTGASEAFF.

The chain couples TRBV6-6 to TRBJ2-3, with D tentatively TRBD2 (6 bases). This CDR3 region has 15 residues. Looked up from germline, CDR1 is MNHNY and CDR2 is SVGAGI (reference sequence). Between the trimmed V and J ends, which lost 6 bases and 1 base, there was a span of 14 bases. Written as DNA, the CDR3 is TGTGCCAGCAGCCGCCCGGGCGGGGGCACAGATACGCAGTATTTT. This codes for CASSRPGGGTDTQYF.

The chain combines TRBV28 with TRBJ1-5, with D possibly matching TRBD1 (6 bases). The V and J ends lost 10 bases and 5 bases respectively, with 21 bases between them. The CDR3 extends over 15 amino acids. The V gene's germline CDR1 is MDHEN and CDR2 SYDVKM. The CDR3, as DNA: TGTGCCACAGCAGCCCCCGGGACACACTATCAGCCCCAGCATTTT. Its translation is CATAAPGTHYQPQHF.

The chain is built from TRBV28 and TRBJ1-6; TRBD1 matches 9 bases. The germline CDR1 and CDR2 sequences are MDHEN and SYDVKM. The trim removed 6 bases at V and 4 bases at J, leaving 7 bases unmatched. CDR3 length equals 16 residues. The CDR3 is CASRGIGTGYNSPLHF. The CDR3 DNA is TGTGCCAGCAGGGGTATTGGGACAGGGTATAATTCACCCCTCCACTTT.

The V and J genes are TRBV28 and TRBJ2-7; tentative D call: TRBD2 (6 bases). Per the germline V gene, CDR1 is MDHEN and CDR2 is SYDVKM. Trimming took 4 bases from V and 3 from J, leaving 13 bases between them. This CDR3 is 14 amino acids long. The CDR3 spells CASSSLRDFYEQYV. The CDR3 DNA is TGTGCCAGCAGTTCCCTGCGGGACTTCTACGAGCAGTACGTC.

The chain combines TRBV28 with TRBJ1-2; tentatively, D is TRBD1 (6 bases). The CDR3 loop spans 12 amino acids. The germline gives CDR1 MDHEN, CDR2 SYDVKM. Trimming removed 1 base from V and 6 bases from J, with 6 bases in between. CDR3 nucleotides: TGTGCCAGCAGTTTATCAGGGGATGGCTACACCTTC. Translated, it gives CASSLSGDGYTF.

The chain links TRBV10-3 to TRBJ2-1; 10 bases match TRBD2. In germline, CDR1 is ENHRY, CDR2 SYGVKD. The CDR3 is 14 amino acids. V lost 6 bases and J lost 8; bases outside the gene matches: 7. DNA of the CDR3: TGTGCCATCAGAACTAGCGGGACGGTCGATGAGCAGTTCTTC. This translates into CAIRTSGTVDEQFF.

The gene calls are TRBV27 and TRBJ2-7, with D possibly TRBD2 on 6 matching bases. Germline CDR1 is MNHEY and CDR2 is SMNVEV (reference sequence). This CDR3 is built from 14 residues. Trimming shortened V by 7 bases and J by 5 bases, and 18 bases separated the two germline ends. CDR3 sequence reads: CASIVPSEGNEQYV. The DNA of the CDR3 is TGTGCCAGCATTGTGCCGTCGGAGGGTAACGAGCAGTACGTC.

J is TRBJ2-3 and V is TRBV18; TRBD1 matches at 8 bases. The length of the CDR3 is 16 residues. With 4 bases clipped from V and 5 bases from J, the junction kept 11 bases outside the gene matches. CDR1 is KGHSH and CDR2 is LQKENI in the germline V gene. CDR3 loop: CASSLVLQGALDTQYF. CDR3 DNA: TGTGCCAGCTCACTAGTGTTGCAGGGGGCTTTAGATACGCAGTATTTT.

The chain carries TRBV18 and TRBJ2-7; 7 bases align to TRBD1. The CDR3 covers 13 residues. In germline, CDR1 is KGHSH, CDR2 LQKENI. V lost 6 bases and J lost 3; bases outside the gene matches: 5. The CDR3 DNA sequence: TGTGCCAGCTCTGCCGGGACAGACTACGAGCAGTACTTC. Translation gives CASSAGTDYEQYF.

The chain uses TRBV19 and TRBJ2-5; D perhaps matches TRBD2 (5 bases). The CDR3 consists of 16 residues. CDR1 and CDR2 from the germline V gene are LNHDA and SQIVND (reference sequence). V shed 4 bases and J shed 4 bases, with 19 bases lying between them. The CDR3 here is CASSTRRAEEAETQYF. For the CDR3, the DNA is TGTGCCAGTAGTACCCGGCGGGCAGAAGAGGCAGAGACCCAGTACTTC. Drawing the rest from reference TRBV19 and TRBJ2-5, the complete variable domain is DGGITQSPKYLFRKEGQNVTLSCEQNLNHDAMYWYRQDPGQGLRLIYYSQIVNDFQKGDIAEGYSVSREKKESFPLTVTSAQKNPTAFYLCASSTRRAEEAETQYFGPGTRLLVL.

This clone was counted between two and nine times. This chain uses TRBV11-2 with TRBJ2-7; maybe TRBD1 (6 bases). V gave up 1 base and J gave up 4 bases, with 14 bases separating them. This CDR3 has 15 amino acids. CDR1 is SGHAT, CDR2 FQNNGV, per germline. CDR3 in DNA: TGTGCCAGCAGCTTAGTCTCAGGGGAAGGTTACGAGCAGTACTTC. It translates to CASSLVSGEGYEQYF.

The V gene is TRBV5-6, the J gene TRBJ2-1; TRBD1 matches 7 bases. Germline trimming cut 4 bases from V and 0 bases from J; bases unmatched to any gene: 10. The CDR3 contains 17 residues. Per germline, CDR1 SGHDT and CDR2 YYEEEE. CDR3 in DNA: TGTGCCAGCAGCCTGGGATTCCGGGACAGCTCCTACAATGAGCAGTTCTTC. Protein sequence: CASSLGFRDSSYNEQFF.

The rearrangement joins TRBV20-1 to TRBJ1-2; TRBD1 aligns across 8 bases. The CDR3 is 13 residues long. The V and J ends lost 3 bases and 5 bases, in that order; junction bases with no gene match: 5. Germline V gene sequence: CDR1 DFQATT, CDR2 SNEGSKA (reference sequence). In nucleotides, the CDR3 is TGCAGTGCTAGTTCCGGACAGGGTTATGGCTACACCTTC. Protein product: CSASSGQGYGYTF.

V and J are TRBV7-8 and TRBJ1-1; 7 bases are a match to TRBD1. The germline V gene encodes CDR1 SGHVS and CDR2 FQNEAQ. The CDR3 is 14 amino acids. Trimming took 3 bases from V and 5 from J; bases not matched to a gene: 6. The CDR3 region is CASSFDRVGTEAFF. The CDR3 DNA is TGTGCCAGCAGCTTCGACAGGGTAGGGACTGAAGCTTTCTTT.

V gene TRBV7-8 combines with J gene TRBJ1-1; D is unresolved. The CDR3 sequence is 12 residues long. Germline-derived CDR1 and CDR2 are SGHVS and FQNEAQ. V was shortened by 5 bases and J by 8 bases, with 12 bases between the two germline ends. The CDR3 region has the DNA TGTGCCAGCAGCCCAGTGGGCTCCGAAGCTTTCTTT. Residues: CASSPVGSEAFF.

The chain recombines TRBV27 with TRBJ1-5, with D maybe TRBD1 (5 bases). The V gene lost 1 base and the J gene lost 1 base, with 8 bases spanning the gap. Germline CDR1 and CDR2: MNHEY and SMNVEV (reference sequence). The CDR3 spans 15 residues. The CDR3 coding sequence is TGTGCCAGCAGTTTATTGGCAGGGAGCAATCAGCCCCAGCATTTT. This encodes CASSLLAGSNQPQHF.

The chain uses TRBV7-9 and TRBJ1-5, with D possibly TRBD1 on 5 matching bases. Trimming removed 4 bases from V and 1 base from J, with 14 bases in between. This CDR3 comprises 16 residues. Looked up from germline, CDR1 is SEHNR and CDR2 is FQNEAQ (reference sequence). The CDR3 bases are TGTGCCAGCAGCTCAAAGTGGGCAGGGAGCAATCAGCCCCAGCATTTT. It translates to CASSSKWAGSNQPQHF.